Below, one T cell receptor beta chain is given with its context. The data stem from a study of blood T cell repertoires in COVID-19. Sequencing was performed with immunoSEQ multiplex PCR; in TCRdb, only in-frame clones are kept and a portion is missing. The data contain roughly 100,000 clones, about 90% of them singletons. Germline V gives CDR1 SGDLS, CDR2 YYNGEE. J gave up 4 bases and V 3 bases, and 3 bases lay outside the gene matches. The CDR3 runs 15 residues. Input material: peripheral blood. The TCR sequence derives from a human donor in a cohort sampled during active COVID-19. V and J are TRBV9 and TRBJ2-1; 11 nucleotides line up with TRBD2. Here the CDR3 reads CASSALAGDYNEQFF. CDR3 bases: TGTGCCAGCAGCGCACTAGCGGGGGATTACAATGAGCAGTTCTTC.